Listed below are T cell receptor beta chains from one sample, sequenced in a study of technical replicates of blood from several donors. Libraries were prepared by immunoSEQ multiplex PCR; TCRdb keeps only in-frame clonotypes and omits some of them. Of about 13,000 clones listed, 80% to 90% are singletons. Sequencing input: PBMCs. The receptors were sampled from a human donor in good health. CDR3s include the opening cysteine and the closing phenylalanine or tryptophan. A D gene is named only where the DNA matches it firmly. The listing skips clone size in some rows; elsewhere it reads once, few, many or a size class.

>NA|TRBJ2-7|TRBD1|TRBV27
CASSFLTGQSLYEQYF
TGTGCCAGCAGTTTCTTGACGGGACAGAGTCTTTACGAGCAGTACTTC
>NA|TRBJ2-1|TRBD2|TRBV7-8
CASSLEGLAGVYNEQFF
TGTGCCAGCAGCTTGGAAGGACTAGCGGGTGTGTACAATGAGCAGTTCTTC
>once|TRBJ2-7|TRBD2|TRBV7-6
CASSSGRSGGSYEQYF
TGTGCCAGCAGCTCCGGCCGCAGCGGGGGGTCCTACGAGCAGTACTTC
>NA|TRBJ2-7|TRBD2|TRBV25-1
CASSEFGLAASYEQYF
TGTGCCAGCAGTGAATTTGGGCTAGCGGCTTCCTACGAGCAGTACTTC
>few|TRBJ1-1|TRBD1|TRBV5-6
CASSFPDRATEAFF
TGTGCCAGCAGCTTTCCCGACAGGGCTACTGAAGCTTTCTTT
>once|TRBJ2-3|TRBD2|TRBV6-1
CASSEAGGSGTGDTQYF
TGTGCCAGCAGTGAAGCAGGCGGTAGCGGGACTGGAGATACGCAGTATTTT
>NA|TRBJ1-5|NA|TRBV12-5
CASGLETIPGYSNQPQHF
TGTGCTAGTGGTTTGGAAACCATTCCAGGTTATAGCAATCAGCCCCAGCATTTT
>NA|TRBJ2-1|NA|TRBV28
CASPKGGGSNEQFF
TGTGCCAGCCCTAAGGGAGGGGGTAGCAATGAGCAGTTCTTC
>once|TRBJ2-3|TRBD2|TRBV9
CASSVDPSGITDTQYF
TGTGCCAGCAGCGTAGACCCTAGCGGGATTACAGATACGCAGTATTTT
>few|TRBJ1-5|NA|TRBV2
CASSELNQPQHF
TGTGCCAGCAGTGAACTTAATCAGCCCCAGCATTTT
>NA|TRBJ1-2|NA|TRBV5-8
CASSKRRNYGYTF
TGTGCCAGCAGTAAGCGAAGAAACTATGGCTACACCTTC
>once|TRBJ1-1|NA|TRBV10-2
CASSEVQGTTEAFF
TGCGCCAGCAGTGAGGTACAGGGCACAACTGAAGCTTTCTTT
>NA|TRBJ2-7|NA|TRBV9
CASSVGGDSYEQYF
TGTGCCAGCAGCGTAGGCGGCGACTCCTACGAGCAGTACTTC
>NA|TRBJ1-5|NA|TRBV29-1
CSVRQGNQPQHF
TGCAGCGTTCGACAGGGCAATCAGCCCCAGCATTTT
>few|TRBJ2-7|TRBD2|TRBV5-6
CASSLGLAGDEQYF
TGTGCCAGCAGCTTGGGACTAGCGGGAGACGAGCAGTACTTC
>NA|TRBJ1-2|TRBD1|TRBV14
CASSQRQGEGYGYTF
TGTGCCAGCAGCCAAAGACAGGGGGAAGGCTATGGCTACACCTTC